These 7 T cell receptor beta chains were all obtained from the same sample, sequenced in a study of cytomegalovirus exposure and HLA in healthy donors. A multiplex PCR was run with 60 Vbeta primers and 13 Jbeta primers. TCRdb's copy holds only in-frame clones and misses some; the assay was immunoSEQ multiplex PCR. This sample has roughly 220,000 clones, with more than 80% found just once. Sequencing was performed on PBMCs. These receptors originate from a young man in good health and CMV-seronegative.

The chain joins TRBV9 to TRBJ1-2, with D possibly being TRBD1 (6 bases). V lost 1 base to trimming and J lost 3 bases, with 19 bases between them. This CDR3 has 17 residues. CDR1 is SGDLS, CDR2 YYNGEE, per germline. In DNA, the CDR3 is TGTGCCAGCAGCGTAACAGGGTTCTCCGGAGTTGACTATGGCTACACCTTC. The encoded protein is CASSVTGFSGVDYGYTF.

The chain employs TRBV6-1 and TRBJ1-1; 9 bases line up with TRBD1. The CDR3 is 13 amino acids. V gave up 6 bases and J gave up 6 bases; unmatched junction bases: 5. Germline V gene sequence: CDR1 MNHNS, CDR2 SASEGT. The chain's CDR3 is CASRGTGSAEAFF. CDR3 DNA: TGTGCCAGCAGGGGGACAGGGTCCGCTGAAGCTTTCTTT.

This sequence joins TRBV6-6 and TRBJ2-7; D might be TRBD2 (6 bases). The CDR3 consists of 14 residues. Germline V lookup: CDR1 MNHNY, CDR2 SVGAGI (reference sequence). V was cut by 2 bases and J by 2 bases, with 10 bases left in between. The chain's CDR3 is CASSYTGVTYEQYF. DNA for the CDR3: TGTGCCAGCAGTTACACGGGGGTGACCTACGAGCAGTACTTC.

V usage is TRBV2 and J usage is TRBJ2-3; 12 positions agree with TRBD1. This CDR3 is built from 18 residues. Unmatched junction bases numbered 11, after V lost 4 bases and J lost 3 bases. Germline CDR1 is SNHLY and CDR2 is FYNNEI. CDR3 in DNA: TGTGCCAGCAGTGTAGGGGACAGGGGGCCCTTTGGGACAGATACGCAGTATTTT. Protein product: CASSVGDRGPFGTDTQYF.

The V call is TRBV10-1, the J call TRBJ1-1; D uncertain. The CDR3 covers 14 residues. Deletions cut 4 bases from V and 1 base from J, with 10 bases between. CDR1 and CDR2 (germline): WNHNN, SYGVQD (reference sequence). CDR3 DNA: TGCGCCAGCAGTGGGACTCCTTGGAACACTGAAGCTTTCTTT. It translates to CASSGTPWNTEAFF.

The J gene is TRBJ2-5, the V gene TRBV19; 8 bases are a match to TRBD2. The CDR3 has 18 residues. The junction had 15 bases not matched to a gene; V was cut back by 1 base and J by 5 bases. The germline V gene encodes CDR1 LNHDA and CDR2 SQIVND (reference sequence). In DNA, the CDR3 is TGTGCCAGTAGTATAGTGGCAAGCGGAGCGGGGGCTGCGGAGACCCAGTACTTC. This translates into CASSIVASGAGAAETQYF.

This rearrangement joins TRBV6-4 to TRBJ1-6; D gene uncertain. This CDR3 comprises 14 residues. Germline V CDR1 and CDR2: MRHNA, SNTAGT. The V and J ends lost 10 bases and 0 bases respectively, with 10 bases between them. The CDR3, as DNA: TGTGCCATACCTATAAGCTCCTATAATTCACCCCTCCACTTT. As protein: CAIPISSYNSPLHF.